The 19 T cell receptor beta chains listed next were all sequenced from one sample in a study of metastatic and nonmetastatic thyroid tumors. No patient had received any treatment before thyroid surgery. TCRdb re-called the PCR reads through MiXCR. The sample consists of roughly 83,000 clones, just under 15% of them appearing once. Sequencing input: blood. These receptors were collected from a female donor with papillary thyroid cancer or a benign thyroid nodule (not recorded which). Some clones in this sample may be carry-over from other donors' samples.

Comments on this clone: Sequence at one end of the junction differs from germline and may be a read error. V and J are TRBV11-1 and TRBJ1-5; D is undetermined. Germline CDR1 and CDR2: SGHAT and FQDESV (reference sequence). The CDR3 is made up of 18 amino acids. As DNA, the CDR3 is TGTGCCAGCAGCCCCTTTTGGAACGGCGCAGAGCGTTATCAGCCGCAGCATTTT. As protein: CASSPFWNGAERYQPQHF.

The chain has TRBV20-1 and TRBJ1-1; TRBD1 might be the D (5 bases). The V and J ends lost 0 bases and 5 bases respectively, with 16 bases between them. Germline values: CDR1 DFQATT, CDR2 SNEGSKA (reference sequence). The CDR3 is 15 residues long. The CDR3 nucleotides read TGCAGTGCTAGAGATATGGCGGGGGAGCAAACTGAAGCTTTCTTT. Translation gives CSARDMAGEQTEAFF.

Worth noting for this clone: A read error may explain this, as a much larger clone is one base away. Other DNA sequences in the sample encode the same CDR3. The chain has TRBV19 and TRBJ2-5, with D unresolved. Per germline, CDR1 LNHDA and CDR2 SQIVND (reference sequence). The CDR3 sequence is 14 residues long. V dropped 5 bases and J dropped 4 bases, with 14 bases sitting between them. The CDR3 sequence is CASSSTPLGETQYF. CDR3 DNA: TGTGCCAGTAGTTCTACCCCCCTGGGAGAGACCCAGTACTTC.

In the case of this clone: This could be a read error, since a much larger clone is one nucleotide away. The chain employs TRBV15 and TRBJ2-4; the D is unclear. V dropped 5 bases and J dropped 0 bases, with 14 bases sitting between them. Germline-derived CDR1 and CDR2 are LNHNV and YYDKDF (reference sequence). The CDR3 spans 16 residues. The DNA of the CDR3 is TGTGCCACCAGCGGCCCCACCTCGCCAGCCAAAAACATTCAGTACTTC. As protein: CATSGPTSPAKNIQYF.

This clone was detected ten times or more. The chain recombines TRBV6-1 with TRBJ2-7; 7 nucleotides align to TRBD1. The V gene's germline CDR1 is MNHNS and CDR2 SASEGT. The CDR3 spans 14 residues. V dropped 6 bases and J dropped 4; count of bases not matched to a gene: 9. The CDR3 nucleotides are TGTGCCAGCAGCCAGGGACAGCAGGGATACGAGCAGTACTTC. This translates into CASSQGQQGYEQYF.

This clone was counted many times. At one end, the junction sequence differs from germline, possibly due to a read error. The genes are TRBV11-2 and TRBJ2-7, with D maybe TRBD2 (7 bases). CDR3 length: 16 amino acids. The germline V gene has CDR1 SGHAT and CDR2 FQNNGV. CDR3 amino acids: CASRFRGGVTTDEQYF. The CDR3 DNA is TGTGCCAGCCGCTTTAGAGGGGGGGTTACTACGGACGAGCAGTACTTC.

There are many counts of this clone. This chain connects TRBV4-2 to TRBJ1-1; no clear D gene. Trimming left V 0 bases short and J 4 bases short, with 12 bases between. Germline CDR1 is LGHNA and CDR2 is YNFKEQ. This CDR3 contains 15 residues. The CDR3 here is CASSQDSGTSTEAFF. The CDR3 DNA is TGTGCCAGCAGCCAAGATAGTGGAACGAGCACTGAAGCTTTCTTT.

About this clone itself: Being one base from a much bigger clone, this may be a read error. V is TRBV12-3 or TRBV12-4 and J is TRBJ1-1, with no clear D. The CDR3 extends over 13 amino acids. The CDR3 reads CASSLNGLTESFF. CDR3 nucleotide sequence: TGTGCCAGCAGTTTAAATGGGCTGACTGAATCTTTCTTT.

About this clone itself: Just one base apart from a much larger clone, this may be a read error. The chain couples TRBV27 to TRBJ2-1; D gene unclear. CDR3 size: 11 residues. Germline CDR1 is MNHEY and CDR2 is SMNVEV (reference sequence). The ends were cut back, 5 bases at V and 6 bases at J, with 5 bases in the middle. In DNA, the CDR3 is TGTGCCAGCAGTATGTGCAATGAGCAGTTCTTC. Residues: CASSMCNEQFF.

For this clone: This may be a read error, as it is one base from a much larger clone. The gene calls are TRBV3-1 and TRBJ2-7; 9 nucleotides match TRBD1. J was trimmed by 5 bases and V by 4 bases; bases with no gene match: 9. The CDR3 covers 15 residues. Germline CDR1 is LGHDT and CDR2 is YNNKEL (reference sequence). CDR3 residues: CASSLTGGSINEQYF. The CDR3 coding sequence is TGTGCCAGCAGCCTCACAGGGGGCTCGATCAACGAGCAGTACTTC.

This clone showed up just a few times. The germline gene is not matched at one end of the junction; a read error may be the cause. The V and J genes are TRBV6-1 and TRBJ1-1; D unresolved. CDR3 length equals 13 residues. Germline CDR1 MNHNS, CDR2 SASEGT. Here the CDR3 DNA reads TGTACCAGCACCTTGACCCTGGGCACTGAAGATTTCTTT. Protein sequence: CTSTLTLGTEDFF.

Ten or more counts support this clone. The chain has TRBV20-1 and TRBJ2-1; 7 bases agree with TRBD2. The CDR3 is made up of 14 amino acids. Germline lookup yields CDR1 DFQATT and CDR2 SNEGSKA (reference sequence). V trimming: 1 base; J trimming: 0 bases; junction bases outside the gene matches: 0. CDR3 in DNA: TGCAGTGCTAGAGGGACTAGCTCCTACAATGAGCAGTTCTTC. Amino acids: CSARGTSSYNEQFF.

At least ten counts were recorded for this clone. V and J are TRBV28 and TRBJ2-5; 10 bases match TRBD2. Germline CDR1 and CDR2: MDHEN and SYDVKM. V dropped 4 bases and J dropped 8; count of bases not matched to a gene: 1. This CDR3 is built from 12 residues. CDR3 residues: CASSSSGGTQYF. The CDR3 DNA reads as TGTGCCAGCAGTTCTAGCGGGGGAACCCAGTACTTC.

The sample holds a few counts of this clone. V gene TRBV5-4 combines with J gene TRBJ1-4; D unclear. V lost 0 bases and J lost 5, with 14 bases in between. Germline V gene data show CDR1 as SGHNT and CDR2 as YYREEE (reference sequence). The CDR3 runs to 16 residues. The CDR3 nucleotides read TGTGCCAGCAGCTTGGGAGGTAAAGCGGGGAATGAAAAACTGTTTTTT. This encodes CASSLGGKAGNEKLFF.

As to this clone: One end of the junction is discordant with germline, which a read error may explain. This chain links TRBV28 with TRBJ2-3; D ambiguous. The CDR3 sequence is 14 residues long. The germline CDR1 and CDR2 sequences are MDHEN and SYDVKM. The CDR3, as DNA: TGTGCCAGCAGTTCCTCCACGCCAAGGTATACTCAGTATTTT. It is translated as CASSSSTPRYTQYF.

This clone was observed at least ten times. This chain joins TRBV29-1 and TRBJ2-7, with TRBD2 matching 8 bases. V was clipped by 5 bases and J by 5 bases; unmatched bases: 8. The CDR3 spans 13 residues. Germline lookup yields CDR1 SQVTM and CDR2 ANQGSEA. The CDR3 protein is CSVRPGGGNEQYF. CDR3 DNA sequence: TGCAGCGTTAGGCCCGGGGGGGGGAACGAGCAGTACTTC.

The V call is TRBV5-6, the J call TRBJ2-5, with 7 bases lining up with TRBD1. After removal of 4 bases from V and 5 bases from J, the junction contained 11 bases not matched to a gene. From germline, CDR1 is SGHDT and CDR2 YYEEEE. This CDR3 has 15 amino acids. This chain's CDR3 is CASSLKGAVLETQYF. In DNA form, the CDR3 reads TGTGCCAGCAGCCTCAAGGGGGCGGTCCTGGAGACCCAGTACTTC.

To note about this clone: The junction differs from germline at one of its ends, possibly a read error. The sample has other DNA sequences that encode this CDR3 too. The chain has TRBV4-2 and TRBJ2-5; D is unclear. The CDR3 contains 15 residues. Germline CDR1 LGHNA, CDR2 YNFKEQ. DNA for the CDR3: TGTGCCAGCAGCCAAGAGGCCAGAAGGACGGAGACACAGTACTTC. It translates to CASSQEARRTETQYF.

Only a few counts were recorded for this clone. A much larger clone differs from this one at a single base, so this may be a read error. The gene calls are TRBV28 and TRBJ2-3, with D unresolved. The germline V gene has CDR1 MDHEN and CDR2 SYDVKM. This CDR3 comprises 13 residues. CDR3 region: CASSLAHTYTQYF. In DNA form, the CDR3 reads TGTGCCAGCAGTTTGGCACACACATATACGCAGTATTTT.